This T cell receptor (beta chain) was found in a study of blood T cell repertoires in COVID-19. Germline V gene sequence: CDR1 SEHNR, CDR2 FQNEAQ (reference sequence). There are 17 residues in the CDR3. The J segment lost 0 bases and the V segment lost 7 bases, leaving 9 bases of the junction unmatched. In the original analysis: Reference gene primer amplification gave estimated nucleated cell counts. Here immunoSEQ multiplex PCR was the method, and the copy in TCRdb shows in-frame clones only, minus some. V and J calls and clone size follow that table, whereas D and trimming were derived from the DNA. The sample includes over 200,000 clones, about 90% of them seen just once.

The rearrangement joins TRBV7-9 to TRBJ1-4; 9 nucleotides line up with TRBD1. The specimen was peripheral blood. This TCR was recovered from a man aged 35 to 55 with active or convalescent COVID-19. CDR3 coding DNA: TGTGCCAGCACCGTCGACAGGGGGATCACAACTAATGAAAAACTGTTTTTT. This codes for CASTVDRGITTNEKLFF.